Sequencing of this T cell receptor beta chain was carried out in a study of cytomegalovirus exposure and HLA in healthy donors. Study-level results: Indistinguishable V segments such as TRBV6-2 and TRBV6-3 were excluded. Generally TCR sequences proved uncommon, though certain public TCRs appeared in numerous donors. What was likely a sequencing artifact was a cluster of highly shared sequence variants.

Comments on this clone: Its antigen is currently unknown.

PCR involved 60 Vbeta and 13 Jbeta primers. TCRdb's table, derived via immunoSEQ multiplex PCR, lists solely in-frame clones and lacks some. The sample consists of 150,000 to 200,000 clones, around 75% of them appearing once. The CDR3 runs 16 residues. Germline V gives CDR1 SGHTA, CDR2 FQGNSA. Trimming cost V 6 bases and J 9 bases, with 26 bases left between them. This chain links TRBV7-2 with TRBJ2-5; D is perhaps TRBD2 (7 bases). The source is a woman between 50 and 59 years old in good health and CMV-seronegative. The sample taken for sequencing was PBMCs. CDR3 DNA sequence: TGTGCCAGCAGTCCACCCTCGGGGGGCCGGAAGGGGGCCCAGTACTTC. Its translation is CASSPPSGGRKGAQYF.